These 16 T cell receptor beta chains came from one sample sequenced in a study of identical twins. In TCRdb, the 5' RACE reads were re-called with MiXCR into one record per CDR3 protein. The profile shows just under 650,000 distinct CDR3 sequences, roughly 7.2% of them singletons. These data were likewise used in another study, on yellow fever vaccine responses in identical twins.

The source material was PBMCs. Receptors originate from a woman aged 18-35 years in good health.

The sample holds many counts of this clonotype. The chain couples TRBV19 to TRBJ2-3; D is ambiguous. V dropped 5 bases and J dropped 4 bases, with 16 bases sitting between them. There are 15 residues in the CDR3. In germline, CDR1 is LNHDA, CDR2 SQIVND (reference sequence). CDR3 bases: TGTGCCAGTAGTGCCGGCTCGCCTACCTCAGATACGCAGTATTTT. Amino acids: CASSAGSPTSDTQYF.

This clonotype was counted many times. The CDR3 sequence is CASGVESYTGELFF. CDR3 in DNA: TGTGCCAGCGGGGTAGAATCATACACCGGGGAGCTGTTTTTT. The rearrangement links TRBV12-3 or TRBV12-4 to TRBJ2-2; no reliable D call. Trimming took off 8 bases at V and 3 bases at J, with 13 bases between the two ends. The CDR3 is 14 residues long.

The chain is built from TRBV7-6 and TRBJ2-1, with D possibly TRBD2 on 6 matching bases. The V end was cut by 0 bases, the J end by 6 bases, with 15 bases between. CDR3 length: 16 amino acids. Germline V gene lookup returns CDR1 SGHVS and CDR2 FNYEAQ. CDR3 region: CASSLAIGGTTNEQFF. The CDR3, as DNA: TGTGCCAGCAGCTTAGCGATTGGGGGGACCACCAATGAGCAGTTCTTC.

This clonotype was observed a few times. This chain joins TRBV20-1 and TRBJ2-3; 8 nucleotides align to TRBD2. The CDR3 totals 15 residues. After removal of 3 bases from V and 4 bases from J, the junction contained 9 bases not matched to a gene. Germline values: CDR1 DFQATT, CDR2 SNEGSKA (reference sequence). The CDR3 DNA is TGCAGTGCTAGCTTGTTAGCGGGGCCCCCAGATACGCAGTATTTT. It is translated as CSASLLAGPPDTQYF.

This clonotype was seen a handful of times. V usage is TRBV7-8 and J usage is TRBJ2-7; 10 bases match TRBD1. The ends lost 6 bases at V and 5 bases at J; junction bases unmatched: 13. CDR3 length: 16 amino acids. Germline V gene data show CDR1 as SGHVS and CDR2 as FQNEAQ. This CDR3 reads CASRSTYPGTGDEQYF. The CDR3 bases are TGTGCCAGCAGGTCCACCTACCCCGGGACAGGGGACGAGCAGTACTTC.

The V call is TRBV21-1, the J call TRBJ1-1. TRBV21-1 is noted as a pseudogene. This CDR3 spans 12 amino acids. CDR3 nucleotides: TGTGCCAGCAGCAAAGGCGAAGGGGAAGCTTTCTTT. Amino acids: CASSKGEGEAFF.

This clonotype has a count of ten or more. The rearrangement joins TRBV12-3 or TRBV12-4 to TRBJ2-2, with unresolved D. V lost 7 bases, J lost 5 bases, and 5 bases lay in between. The CDR3 totals 11 residues. This CDR3 is CASTRTGELFF. The CDR3 region has the DNA TGTGCCAGCACCAGGACCGGGGAGCTGTTTTTT.

This clonotype was detected a few times. CDR3 protein: CSALDRTGGNQPQHF. The CDR3 DNA is TGCAGTGCGCTGGACCGGACAGGGGGCAATCAGCCCCAGCATTTT. The chain carries TRBV20-1 and TRBJ1-5; the match to TRBD1 covers 9 bases. With V trimmed by 6 bases and J by 2 bases, 8 bases remained unmatched. CDR1 and CDR2 from the germline V gene are DFQATT and SNEGSKA (reference sequence). The CDR3 totals 15 residues.

The V gene is TRBV20-1, the J gene TRBJ2-3; D possibly corresponds to TRBD2 (6 bases). This CDR3 comprises 15 residues. Germline-derived CDR1 and CDR2 are DFQATT and SNEGSKA (reference sequence). V gave up 3 bases and J gave up 2 bases, with 15 bases separating them. CDR3 region: CSARAAGLVTDTQYF. The CDR3 DNA follows: TGCAGTGCTAGGGCGGCGGGGCTCGTCACAGATACGCAGTATTTT.

This clonotype was seen ten or more times. The chain uses TRBV5-1 and TRBJ2-1; no firm D call. In germline, CDR1 is SGHRS, CDR2 YFSETQ. This CDR3 comprises 17 residues. Trimming pared 0 bases from V and 6 bases from J, leaving 19 bases between. The chain's CDR3 is CASSLGETVGLRNEQFF. The CDR3, as DNA: TGCGCCAGCAGCTTGGGAGAGACTGTAGGCCTTCGCAATGAGCAGTTCTTC.

This chain joins TRBV5-1 and TRBJ2-2, with D perhaps matching TRBD1 (7 bases). Germline CDR1 reads SGHRS; CDR2 reads YFSETQ. The CDR3 extends over 16 amino acids. Between the trimmed V and J ends, which lost 4 bases and 6 bases, there was a span of 19 bases. The chain's CDR3 is CASSGQVRGLPGELFF. DNA for the CDR3: TGCGCCAGCAGCGGACAGGTTCGGGGACTTCCCGGGGAGCTGTTTTTT.

The J gene is TRBJ2-1, the V gene TRBV3-1; D gene ambiguous. The V gene's germline CDR1 is LGHDT and CDR2 YNNKEL (reference sequence). Deletions cut 1 base from V and 2 bases from J, with 9 bases between. The CDR3 is 15 amino acids. CDR3 loop: CASSQAGLTYNEQFF. CDR3 nucleotides: TGTGCCAGCAGCCAAGCGGGTCTTACCTACAATGAGCAGTTCTTC.

The rearrangement joins TRBV12-3 or TRBV12-4 to TRBJ2-1; D may be TRBD1 (6 bases). This CDR3 is built from 18 residues. Trimming shortened V by 3 bases and J by 0 bases, and 18 bases separated the two germline ends. CDR3 DNA: TGTGCCAGCAGTTTGGCCCTTCGACAGGTCGTCTCCTACAATGAGCAGTTCTTC. Translating gives CASSLALRQVVSYNEQFF.

This clonotype was observed a few times. The rearrangement joins TRBV3-1 to TRBJ2-3; TRBD2 matches at 9 bases. From germline, CDR1 is LGHDT and CDR2 YNNKEL (reference sequence). The V and J ends lost 4 bases and 4 bases, in that order; junction bases with no gene match: 21. The CDR3 extends over 20 amino acids. The CDR3 is CASSRTDSGGPPSSADTQYF. The DNA of the CDR3 is TGTGCCAGCAGCCGCACCGATAGCGGGGGCCCCCCGTCCTCCGCAGATACGCAGTATTTT.

The genes are TRBV11-1 and TRBJ2-1, with TRBD1 as a possible D gene (5 bases). The V end was cut by 5 bases, the J end by 4 bases, with 18 bases between. Germline V gene data show CDR1 as SGHAT and CDR2 as FQDESV (reference sequence). CDR3 length equals 16 residues. CDR3 nucleotide sequence: TGTGCCAGCAGCCACAGGCGGACCGCACCATACAATGAGCAGTTCTTC. This translates into CASSHRRTAPYNEQFF.

The V gene is TRBV7-9, the J gene TRBJ2-7, with TRBD2 as a possible D gene (5 bases). Germline CDR1 SEHNR, CDR2 FQNEAQ (reference sequence). The CDR3 contains 15 residues. The ends were cut back, 2 bases at V and 6 bases at J, with 17 bases in the middle. The CDR3 nucleotides read TGTGCCAGCAGCTTAATCTCTGGAGGAGCCGGCGAGCAGTACTTC. Its translation is CASSLISGGAGEQYF.